What follows is one T cell receptor (beta chain) and its context. It has no known antigen specificity. Base quality data are lacking; no much larger clone is found one base away. Library generation was performed with the immunoSEQ multiplex PCR assay. As for how the authors treated the data: A statistical classification framework was built to diagnose cytomegalovirus status from the catalog of TCR beta chain sequences. TCRdb holds this immuneACCESS table with in-frame rearrangements only. Some clones are missing; in checked studies, unresolved V genes explain under half, and the rest has no known cause. V, J and clone size are taken as reported in that table, and D and trimming were inferred from the DNA itself. The sample table lists approximately 170,000 clones, around four fifths of them with a count of one. The biggest ten clones account for 2% to 2.5% of the sample. Donors formed part of the validation cohort, which comprised 120 subjects and was distinct from the first cohort of over 500 subjects.

The sample originates from a study of cytomegalovirus exposure and HLA in healthy donors (TCRdb year 2017). In terms of the full investigation: The roughly 670 repertoires of the first cohort and the 120 validation repertoires were produced on the same platform, according to a later analysis. High-throughput TCR immunosequencing, statistical association of individual TCRs with disease status, and machine learning were combined to predict cytomegalovirus infection status. A separate validation cohort of roughly 120 different subjects was used in addition to the approximately 700-subject first cohort. The study aimed to test whether cataloging public T cell receptors could reveal signatures of past pathogen exposure. Here is what the overall study found, with its caveats: The study listed 150 to 200 TCR beta chains as associated with cytomegalovirus. A few of the identified cytomegalovirus-associated TCR beta chains were confirmed in vitro to be specific for cytomegalovirus antigens. All 120 or so repertoires were used to score co-occurrence in the validation cohort in a later analysis, because that analysis had no HLA typing for the cohort. Across donors, most TCR sequences were observed very rarely, whereas some public TCRs were present in many individuals. According to the authors, the approach could potentially be generalized to other disease states and immunological phenotypes. In a later analysis, TCRs clustered in the first cohort were found to also tend to co-occur in the 120 or so validation repertoires, with approximately 95% of cluster scores above 0. Cytomegalovirus status was reported to be diagnosed by the classifier with high specificity and sensitivity in both the original and validation cohorts.

V lost 3 bases and J lost 8 bases; the stretch between them is 17 bases long. CDR1 and CDR2 are drawn from the germline V gene: LGHNA, YSLEER. The CDR3 starts with the cysteine, ends with the phenylalanine, and has 15 residues. Left in the record is the CDR3 DNA by itself, 45 bases read in frame from the first base. This receptor was taken from a man younger than 45 in good health and CMV-seropositive. The specimen was PBMCs. The V and J segments used are TRBV4-3 and TRBJ2-1; the D segment could be TRBD1, given 6 matching bases. The nucleotide sequence reads TGCGCCAGCAGCCACTCACAGGGTTTGAGCGATGAGCAGTTCTTC. This gives the protein CASSHSQGLSDEQFF.